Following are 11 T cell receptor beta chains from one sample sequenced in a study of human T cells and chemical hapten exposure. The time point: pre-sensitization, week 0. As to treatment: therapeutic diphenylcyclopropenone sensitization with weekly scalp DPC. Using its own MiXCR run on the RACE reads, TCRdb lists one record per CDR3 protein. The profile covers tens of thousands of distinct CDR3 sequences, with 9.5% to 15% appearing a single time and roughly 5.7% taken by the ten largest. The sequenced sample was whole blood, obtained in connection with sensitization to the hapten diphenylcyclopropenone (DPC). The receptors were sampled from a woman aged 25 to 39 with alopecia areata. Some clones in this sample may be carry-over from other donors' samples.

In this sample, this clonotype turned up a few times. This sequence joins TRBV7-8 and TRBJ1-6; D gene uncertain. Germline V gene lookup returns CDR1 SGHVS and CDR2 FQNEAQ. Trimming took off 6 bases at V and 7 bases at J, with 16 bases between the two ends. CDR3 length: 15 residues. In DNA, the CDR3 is TGTGCCAGCAGTCCTGGCCGTTTGGGCAATTCACCCCTCCACTTT. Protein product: CASSPGRLGNSPLHF.

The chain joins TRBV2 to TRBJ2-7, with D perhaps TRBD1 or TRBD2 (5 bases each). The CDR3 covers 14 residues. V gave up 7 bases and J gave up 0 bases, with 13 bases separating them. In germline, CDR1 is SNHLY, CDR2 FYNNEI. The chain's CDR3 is CASNIQGPSYEQYF. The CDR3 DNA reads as TGTGCCAGCAACATTCAGGGACCCTCCTACGAGCAGTACTTC.

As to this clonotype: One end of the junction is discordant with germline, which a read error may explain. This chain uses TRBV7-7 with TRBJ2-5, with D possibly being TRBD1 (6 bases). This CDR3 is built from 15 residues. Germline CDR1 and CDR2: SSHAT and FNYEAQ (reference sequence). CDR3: CASSFFAGQQETQYF. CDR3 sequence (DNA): TGTGCTAGCAGCTTTTTTGCCGGACAGCAAGAGACCCAGTACTTC.

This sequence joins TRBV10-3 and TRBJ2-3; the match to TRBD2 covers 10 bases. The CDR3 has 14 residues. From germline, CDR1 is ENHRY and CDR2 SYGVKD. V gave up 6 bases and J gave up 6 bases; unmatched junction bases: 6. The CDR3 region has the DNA TGTGCCATCAGAGCGGGGGGGCCGAGGGATACGCAGTATTTT. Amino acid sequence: CAIRAGGPRDTQYF.

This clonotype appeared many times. The CDR3 loop is CASKLYEQYF. The CDR3 nucleotides are TGTGCCAGCAAGTTGTATGAGCAGTACTTC. The rearrangement uses TRBV9 and TRBJ2-7; D is undetermined. CDR3 length equals 10 residues. V lost 6 bases, J lost 7 bases, and 8 bases lay in between. The germline V gene encodes CDR1 SGDLS and CDR2 YYNGEE.

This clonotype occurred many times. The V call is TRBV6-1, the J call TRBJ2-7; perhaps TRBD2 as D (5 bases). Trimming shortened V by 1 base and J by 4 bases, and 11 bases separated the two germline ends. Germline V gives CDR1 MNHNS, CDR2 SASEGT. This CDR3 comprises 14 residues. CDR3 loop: CASSEVGSGYEQYF. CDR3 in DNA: TGTGCCAGCAGTGAAGTTGGAAGCGGTTACGAGCAGTACTTC.

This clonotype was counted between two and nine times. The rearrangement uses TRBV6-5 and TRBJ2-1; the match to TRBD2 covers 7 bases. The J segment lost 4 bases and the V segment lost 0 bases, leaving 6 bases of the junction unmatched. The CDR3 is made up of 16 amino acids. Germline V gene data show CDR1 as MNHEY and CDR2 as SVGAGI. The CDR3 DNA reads TGTGCCAGCAGTTACTCGGCGGGAGAGCTATACAATGAGCAGTTCTTC. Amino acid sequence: CASSYSAGELYNEQFF.

CDR3 in amino acids: CASSLLGQGAGNTIYF. Written as DNA, the CDR3 is TGTGCCAGCAGTTTATTGGGACAGGGGGCTGGAAACACCATATATTTT. This chain connects TRBV28 to TRBJ1-3, with TRBD1 matching 11 bases. V dropped 1 base and J dropped 2; count of bases not matched to a gene: 1. The CDR3 length is 16 residues. Germline CDR1 is MDHEN and CDR2 is SYDVKM.

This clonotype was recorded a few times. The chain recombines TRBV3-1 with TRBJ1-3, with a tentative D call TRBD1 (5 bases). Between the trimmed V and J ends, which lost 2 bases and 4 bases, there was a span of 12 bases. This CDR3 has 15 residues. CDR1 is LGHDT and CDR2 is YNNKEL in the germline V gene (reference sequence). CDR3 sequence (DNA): TGTGCCAGCAGCCAAACGAAAACAGGCGGAAACACCATATATTTT. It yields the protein CASSQTKTGGNTIYF.

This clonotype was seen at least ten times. DNA for the CDR3: TGTGCCAGCAGTCCCCGGGAAGGTCCTTGGCGGGCTTTCTTT. Its protein product is CASSPREGPWRAFF. The chain carries TRBV2 and TRBJ1-1; D not resolved. Germline CDR1 reads SNHLY; CDR2 reads FYNNEI. V was shortened by 5 bases and J by 11 bases, with 21 bases between the two germline ends. The CDR3 totals 14 residues.

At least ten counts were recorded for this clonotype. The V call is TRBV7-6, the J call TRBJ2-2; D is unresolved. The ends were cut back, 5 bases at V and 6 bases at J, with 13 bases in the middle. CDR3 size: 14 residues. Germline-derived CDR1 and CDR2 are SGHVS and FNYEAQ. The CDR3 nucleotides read TGTGCCAGCAGCCCGACACTCCTGTCCGGGGAGCTGTTTTTT. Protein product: CASSPTLLSGELFF.